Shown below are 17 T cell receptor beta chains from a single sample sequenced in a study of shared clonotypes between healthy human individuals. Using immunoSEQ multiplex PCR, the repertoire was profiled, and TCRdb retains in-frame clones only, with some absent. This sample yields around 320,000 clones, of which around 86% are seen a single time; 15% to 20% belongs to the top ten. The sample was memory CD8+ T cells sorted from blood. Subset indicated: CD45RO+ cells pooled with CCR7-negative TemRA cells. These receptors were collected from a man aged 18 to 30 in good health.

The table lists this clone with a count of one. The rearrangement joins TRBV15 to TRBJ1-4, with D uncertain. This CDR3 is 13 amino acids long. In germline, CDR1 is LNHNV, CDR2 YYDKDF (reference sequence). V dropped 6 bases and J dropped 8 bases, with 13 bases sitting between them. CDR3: CATRGKDDEKLFF. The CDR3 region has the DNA TGTGCCACCAGGGGTAAGGACGACGAAAAACTGTTTTTT.

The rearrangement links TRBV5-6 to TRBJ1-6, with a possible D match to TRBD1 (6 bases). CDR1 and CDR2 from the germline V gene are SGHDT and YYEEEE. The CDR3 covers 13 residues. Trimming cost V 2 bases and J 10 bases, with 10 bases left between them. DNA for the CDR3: TGTGCCAGCAGCTTTACACAGGGATCACCCCTCCACTTT. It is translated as CASSFTQGSPLHF.

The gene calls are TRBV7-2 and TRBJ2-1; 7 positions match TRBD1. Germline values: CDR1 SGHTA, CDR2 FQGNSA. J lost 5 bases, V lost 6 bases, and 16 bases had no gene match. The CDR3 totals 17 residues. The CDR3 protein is CASSLRQGAPFHNEQFF. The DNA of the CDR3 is TGTGCCAGCAGTCTTAGACAGGGAGCCCCTTTCCACAATGAGCAGTTCTTC. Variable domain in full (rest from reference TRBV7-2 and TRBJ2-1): GAGVSQSPSNKVTEKGKDVELRCDPISGHTALYWYRQSLGQGLEFLIYFQGNSAPDKSGLPSDRFSAERTGGSVSTLTIQRTQQEDSAVYLCASSLRQGAPFHNEQFFGPGTRLTVL.

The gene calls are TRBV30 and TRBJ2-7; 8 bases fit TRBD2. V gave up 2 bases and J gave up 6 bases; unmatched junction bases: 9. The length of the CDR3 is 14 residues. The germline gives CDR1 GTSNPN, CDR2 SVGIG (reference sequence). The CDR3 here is CAWSTAAGALEQYF. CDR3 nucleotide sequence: TGTGCCTGGAGTACAGCAGCGGGAGCCCTCGAGCAGTACTTC. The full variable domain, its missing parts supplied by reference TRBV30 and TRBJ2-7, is SQTIHQWPATLVQPVGSPLSLECTVEGTSNPNLYWYRQAAGRGLQLLFYSVGIGQISSEVPQNLSASRPQDRQFILSSKKLLLSDSGFYLCAWSTAAGALEQYFGPGTRLTVT.

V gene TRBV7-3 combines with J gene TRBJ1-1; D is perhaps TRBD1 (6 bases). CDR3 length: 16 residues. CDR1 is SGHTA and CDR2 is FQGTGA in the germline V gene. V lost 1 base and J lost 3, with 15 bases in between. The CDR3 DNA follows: TGTGCCAGCAGCTTAAGGGACACAACCCTGGACACTGAAGCTTTCTTT. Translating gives CASSLRDTTLDTEAFF.

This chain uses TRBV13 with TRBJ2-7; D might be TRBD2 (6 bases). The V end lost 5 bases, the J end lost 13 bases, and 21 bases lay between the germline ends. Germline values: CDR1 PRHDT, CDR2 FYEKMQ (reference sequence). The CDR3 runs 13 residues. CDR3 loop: CASSLGAGMPHYF. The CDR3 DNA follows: TGTGCCAGCAGCCTGGGCGCGGGGATGCCTCATTACTTC. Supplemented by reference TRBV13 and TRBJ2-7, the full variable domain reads AAGVIQSPRHLIKEKRETATLKCYPIPRHDTVYWYQQGPGQDPQFLISFYEKMQSDKGSIPDRFSAQQFSDYHSELNMSSLELGDSALYFCASSLGAGMPHYFGPGTRLTVT.

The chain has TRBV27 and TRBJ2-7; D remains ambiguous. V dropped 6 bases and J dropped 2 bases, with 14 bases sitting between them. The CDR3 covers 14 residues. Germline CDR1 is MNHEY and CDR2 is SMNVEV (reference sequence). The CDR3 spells CASSVRATAYEQYF. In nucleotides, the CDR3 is TGTGCCAGCAGCGTACGGGCCACGGCCTACGAGCAGTACTTC.

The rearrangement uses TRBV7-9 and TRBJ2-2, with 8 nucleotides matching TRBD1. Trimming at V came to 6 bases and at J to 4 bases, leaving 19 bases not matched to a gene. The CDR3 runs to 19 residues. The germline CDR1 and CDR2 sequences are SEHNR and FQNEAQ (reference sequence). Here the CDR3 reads CASRPRPGQAFMGTGELFF. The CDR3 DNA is TGTGCCAGCAGACCTAGACCGGGACAGGCCTTTATGGGCACCGGGGAGCTGTTTTTT.

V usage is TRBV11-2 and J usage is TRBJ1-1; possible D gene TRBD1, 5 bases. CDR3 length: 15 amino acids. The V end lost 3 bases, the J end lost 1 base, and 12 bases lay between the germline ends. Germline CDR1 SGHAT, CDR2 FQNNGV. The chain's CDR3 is CASSFHWTRNTEAFF. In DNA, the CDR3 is TGTGCCAGCAGCTTCCACTGGACACGGAACACTGAAGCTTTCTTT.

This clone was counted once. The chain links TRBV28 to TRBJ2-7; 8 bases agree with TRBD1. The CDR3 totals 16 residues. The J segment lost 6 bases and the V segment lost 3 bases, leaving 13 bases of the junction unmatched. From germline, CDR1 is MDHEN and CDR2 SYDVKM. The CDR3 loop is CASSFWDRRPRGEQYF. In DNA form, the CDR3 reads TGTGCCAGCAGTTTTTGGGACAGGAGACCTCGGGGCGAGCAGTACTTC.

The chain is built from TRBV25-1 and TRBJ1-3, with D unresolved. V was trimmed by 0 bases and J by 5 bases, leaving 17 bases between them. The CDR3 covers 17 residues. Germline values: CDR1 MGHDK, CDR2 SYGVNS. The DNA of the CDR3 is TGTGCCAGCAGTGAATACGGGCACAATGGCCCGCGAAACACCATATATTTT. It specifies CASSEYGHNGPRNTIYF.

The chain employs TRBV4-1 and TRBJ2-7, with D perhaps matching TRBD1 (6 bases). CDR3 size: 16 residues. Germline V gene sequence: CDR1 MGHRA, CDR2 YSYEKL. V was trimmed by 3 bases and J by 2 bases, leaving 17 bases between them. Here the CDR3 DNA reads TGCGCCAGCAGCCAGGATCACGGGCCAGGGGCCTACGAGCAGTACTTC. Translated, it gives CASSQDHGPGAYEQYF.

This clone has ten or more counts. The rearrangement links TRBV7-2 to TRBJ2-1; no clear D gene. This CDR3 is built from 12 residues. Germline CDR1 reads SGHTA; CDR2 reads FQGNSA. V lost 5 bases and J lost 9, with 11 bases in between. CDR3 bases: TGTGCCAGCAGCCCGACCGGGTTTGAGCAGTTCTTC. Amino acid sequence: CASSPTGFEQFF. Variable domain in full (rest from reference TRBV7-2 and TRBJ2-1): GAGVSQSPSNKVTEKGKDVELRCDPISGHTALYWYRQSLGQGLEFLIYFQGNSAPDKSGLPSDRFSAERTGGSVSTLTIQRTQQEDSAVYLCASSPTGFEQFFGPGTRLTVL.

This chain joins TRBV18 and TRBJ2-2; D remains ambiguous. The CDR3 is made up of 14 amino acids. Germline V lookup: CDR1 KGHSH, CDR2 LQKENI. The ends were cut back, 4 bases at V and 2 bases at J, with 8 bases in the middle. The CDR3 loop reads CASSRELNTGELFF. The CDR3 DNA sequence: TGTGCCAGCTCACGTGAACTAAACACCGGGGAGCTGTTTTTT. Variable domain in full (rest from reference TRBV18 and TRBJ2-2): NAGVMQNPRHLVRRRGQEARLRCSPMKGHSHVYWYRQLPEEGLKFMVYLQKENIIDESGMPKERFSAEFPKEGPSILRIQQVVRGDSAAYFCASSRELNTGELFFGEGSRLTVL.

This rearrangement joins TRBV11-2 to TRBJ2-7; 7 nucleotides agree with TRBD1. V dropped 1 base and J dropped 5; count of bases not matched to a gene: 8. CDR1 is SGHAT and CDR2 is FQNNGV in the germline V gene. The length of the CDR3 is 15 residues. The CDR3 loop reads CASSLVGGDYHEQYF. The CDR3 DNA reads TGTGCCAGCAGCTTAGTAGGGGGCGATTATCACGAGCAGTACTTC. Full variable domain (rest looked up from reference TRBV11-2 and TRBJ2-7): EAGVAQSPRYKIIEKRQSVAFWCNPISGHATLYWYQQILGQGPKLLIQFQNNGVVDDSQLPKDRFSAERLKGVDSTLKIQPAKLEDSAVYLCASSLVGGDYHEQYFGPGTRLTVT.

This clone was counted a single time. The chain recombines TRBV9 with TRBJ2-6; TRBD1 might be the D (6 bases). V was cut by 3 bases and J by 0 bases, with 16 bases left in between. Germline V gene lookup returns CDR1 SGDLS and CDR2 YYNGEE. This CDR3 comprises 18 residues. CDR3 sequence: CASSAKQGRNSGANVLTF. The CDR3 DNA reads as TGTGCCAGCAGCGCCAAACAGGGACGCAACTCTGGGGCCAACGTCCTGACTTTC.

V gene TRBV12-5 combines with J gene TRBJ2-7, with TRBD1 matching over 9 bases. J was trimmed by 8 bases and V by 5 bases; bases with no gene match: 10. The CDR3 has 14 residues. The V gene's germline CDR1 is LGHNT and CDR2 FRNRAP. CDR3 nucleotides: TGTGCTAGTGGTAACCGGGACAGGGAAAGAAAGCAGTACTTC. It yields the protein CASGNRDRERKQYF. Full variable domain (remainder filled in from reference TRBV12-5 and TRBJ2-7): DARVTQTPRHKVTEMGQEVTMRCQPILGHNTVFWYRQTMMQGLELLAYFRNRAPLDDSGMPKDRFSAEMPDATLATLKIQPSEPRDSAVYFCASGNRDRERKQYFGPGTRLTVT.